This TCR beta chain was obtained from a study of blood T cell repertoires in COVID-19. Some clones are missing from TCRdb's copy, which holds only in-frame ones; the method was immunoSEQ multiplex PCR. This table holds over 300,000 clones, roughly 89% found once. The V and J ends lost 1 base and 0 bases respectively, with 7 bases between them. The length of the CDR3 is 14 residues. Germline V gives CDR1 LGHNA, CDR2 YSLEER. This receptor was identified in a man between 18 and 35 years old with active or convalescent COVID-19. Sequencing used peripheral blood. The V and J genes are TRBV4-3 and TRBJ2-7; TRBD2 is a possible D gene (5 bases). The CDR3 DNA follows: TGCGCCAGCAGCCAAGGGACTCTCTCCTACGAGCAGTACTTC. This sequence encodes CASSQGTLSYEQYF.